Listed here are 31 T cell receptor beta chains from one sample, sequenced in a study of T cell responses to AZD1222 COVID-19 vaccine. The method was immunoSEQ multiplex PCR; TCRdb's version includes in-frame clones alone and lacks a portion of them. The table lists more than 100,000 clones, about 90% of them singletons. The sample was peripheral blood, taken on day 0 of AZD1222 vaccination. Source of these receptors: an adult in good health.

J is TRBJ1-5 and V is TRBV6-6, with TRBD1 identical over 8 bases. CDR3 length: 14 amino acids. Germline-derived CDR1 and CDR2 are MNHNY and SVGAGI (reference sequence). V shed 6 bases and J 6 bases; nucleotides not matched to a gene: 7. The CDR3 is CASSVQGESQPQHF. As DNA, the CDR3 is TGTGCCAGCAGCGTACAGGGGGAAAGTCAGCCCCAGCATTTT.

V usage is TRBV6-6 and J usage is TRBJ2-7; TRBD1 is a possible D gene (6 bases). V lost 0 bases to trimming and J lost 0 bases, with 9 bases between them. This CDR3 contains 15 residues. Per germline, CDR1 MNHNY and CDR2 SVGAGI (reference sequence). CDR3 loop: CASSYSPDSSYEQYF. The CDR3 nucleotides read TGTGCCAGCAGTTACTCCCCGGACAGCTCCTACGAGCAGTACTTC.

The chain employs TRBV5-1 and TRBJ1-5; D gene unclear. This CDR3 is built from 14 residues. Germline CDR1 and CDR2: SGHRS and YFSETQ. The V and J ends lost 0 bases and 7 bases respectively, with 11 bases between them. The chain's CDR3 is CASSLDPSRQPQHF. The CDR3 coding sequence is TGCGCCAGCAGCTTGGACCCATCGAGGCAGCCCCAGCATTTT.

The CDR3 loop is CASKARGNPGGYTF. The CDR3 DNA is TGTGCCAGCAAGGCCAGGGGGAACCCGGGGGGCTACACCTTC. This rearrangement joins TRBV2 to TRBJ1-2; TRBD1 matches 7 bases. The CDR3 has 14 residues. Trimming took 7 bases from V and 8 from J; bases not matched to a gene: 13. Germline V gene data show CDR1 as SNHLY and CDR2 as FYNNEI.

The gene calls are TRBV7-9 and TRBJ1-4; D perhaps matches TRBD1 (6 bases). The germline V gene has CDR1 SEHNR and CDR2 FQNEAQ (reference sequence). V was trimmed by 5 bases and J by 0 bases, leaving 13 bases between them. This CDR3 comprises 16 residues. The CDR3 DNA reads TGTGCCAGCAGCCCGGACAGCCTGTCAACTAATGAAAAACTGTTTTTT. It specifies CASSPDSLSTNEKLFF.

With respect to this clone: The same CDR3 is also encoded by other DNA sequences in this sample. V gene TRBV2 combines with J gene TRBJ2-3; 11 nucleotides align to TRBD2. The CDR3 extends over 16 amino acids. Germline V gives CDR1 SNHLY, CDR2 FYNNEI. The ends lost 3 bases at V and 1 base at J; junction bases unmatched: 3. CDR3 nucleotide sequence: TGTGCCAGCAGTGATTCACTAGCGGGGGGCACAGATACGCAGTATTTT. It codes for CASSDSLAGGTDTQYF.

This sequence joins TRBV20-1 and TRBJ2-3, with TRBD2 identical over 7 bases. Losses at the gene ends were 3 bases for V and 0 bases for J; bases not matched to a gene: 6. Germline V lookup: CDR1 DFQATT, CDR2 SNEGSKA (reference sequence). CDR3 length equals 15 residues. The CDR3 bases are TGCAGTGCTAGTGTTAGCGGGCCTAGCACAGATACGCAGTATTTT. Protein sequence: CSASVSGPSTDTQYF.

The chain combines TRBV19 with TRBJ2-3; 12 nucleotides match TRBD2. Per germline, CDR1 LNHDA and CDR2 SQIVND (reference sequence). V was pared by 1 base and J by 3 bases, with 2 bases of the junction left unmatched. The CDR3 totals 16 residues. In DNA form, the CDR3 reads TGTGCCAGTAGTATAGTTGGGACTAGCGGGACAGATACGCAGTATTTT. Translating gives CASSIVGTSGTDTQYF.

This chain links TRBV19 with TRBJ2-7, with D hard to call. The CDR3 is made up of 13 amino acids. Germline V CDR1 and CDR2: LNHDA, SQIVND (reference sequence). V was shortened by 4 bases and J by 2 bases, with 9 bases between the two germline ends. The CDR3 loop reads CASSNGGTYEQYF. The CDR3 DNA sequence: TGTGCCAGTAGTAACGGCGGAACCTACGAGCAGTACTTC.

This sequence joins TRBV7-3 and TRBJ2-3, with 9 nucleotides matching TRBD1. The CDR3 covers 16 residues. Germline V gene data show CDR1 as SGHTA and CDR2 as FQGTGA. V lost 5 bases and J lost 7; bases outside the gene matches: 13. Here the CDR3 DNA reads TGTGCCAGCAGCCCCGGGACAGGGCCTAATTTAAATACGCAGTATTTT. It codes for CASSPGTGPNLNTQYF.

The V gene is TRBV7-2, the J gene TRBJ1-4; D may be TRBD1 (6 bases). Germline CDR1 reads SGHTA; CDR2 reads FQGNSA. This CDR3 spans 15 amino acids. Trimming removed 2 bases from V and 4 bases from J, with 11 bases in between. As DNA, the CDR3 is TGTGCCAGCAGCTTATTAGGGGGGATTAATGAAAAACTGTTTTTT. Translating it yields CASSLLGGINEKLFF.

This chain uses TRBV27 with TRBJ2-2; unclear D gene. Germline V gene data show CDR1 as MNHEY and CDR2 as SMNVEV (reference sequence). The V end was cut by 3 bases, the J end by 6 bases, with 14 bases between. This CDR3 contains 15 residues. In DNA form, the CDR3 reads TGTGCCAGCAGTTTCTTTGGTTCCCTCTCCGGGGAGCTGTTTTTT. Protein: CASSFFGSLSGELFF.

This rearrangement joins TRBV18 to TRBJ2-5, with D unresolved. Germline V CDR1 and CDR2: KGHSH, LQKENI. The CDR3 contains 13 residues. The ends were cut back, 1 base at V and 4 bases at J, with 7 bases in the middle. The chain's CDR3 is CASSPRSPETQYF. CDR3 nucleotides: TGTGCCAGCTCACCACGCTCCCCAGAGACCCAGTACTTC.

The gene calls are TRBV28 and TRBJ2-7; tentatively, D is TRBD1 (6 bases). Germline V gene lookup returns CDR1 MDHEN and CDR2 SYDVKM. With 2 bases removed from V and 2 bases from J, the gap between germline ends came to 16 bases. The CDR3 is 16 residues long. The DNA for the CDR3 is TGTGCCAGCAGTTTAGACCCCCGGGCAGGGGCCTACGAGCAGTACTTC. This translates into CASSLDPRAGAYEQYF.

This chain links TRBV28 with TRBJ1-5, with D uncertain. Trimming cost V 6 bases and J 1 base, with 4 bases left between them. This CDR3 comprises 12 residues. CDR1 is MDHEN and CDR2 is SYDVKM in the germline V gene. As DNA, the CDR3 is TGTGCCAGCAGCCGGAGCAATCAGCCCCAGCATTTT. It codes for CASSRSNQPQHF. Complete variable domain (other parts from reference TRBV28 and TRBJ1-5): DVKVTQSSRYLVKRTGEKVFLECVQDMDHENMFWYRQDPGLGLRLIYFSYDVKMKEKGDIPEGYSVSREKKERFSLILESASTNQTSMYLCASSRSNQPQHFGDGTRLSIL.

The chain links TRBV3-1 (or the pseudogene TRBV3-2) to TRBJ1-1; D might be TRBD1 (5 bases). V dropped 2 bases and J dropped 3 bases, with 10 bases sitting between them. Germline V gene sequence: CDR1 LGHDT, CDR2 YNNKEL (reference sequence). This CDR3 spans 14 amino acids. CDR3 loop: CASSQRGADTEAFF. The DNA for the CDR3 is TGTGCCAGCAGCCAAAGGGGCGCGGACACTGAAGCTTTCTTT.

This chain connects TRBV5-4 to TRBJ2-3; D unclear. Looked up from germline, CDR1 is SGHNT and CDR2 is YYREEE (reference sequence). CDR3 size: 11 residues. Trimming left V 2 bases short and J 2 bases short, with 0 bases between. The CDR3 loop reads CASSFTDTQYF. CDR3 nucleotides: TGTGCCAGCAGCTTCACAGATACGCAGTATTTT. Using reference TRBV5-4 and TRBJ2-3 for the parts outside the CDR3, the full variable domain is ETGVTQSPTHLIKTRGQQVTLRCSSQSGHNTVSWYQQALGQGPQFIFQYYREEENGRGNFPPRFSGLQFPNYSSELNVNALELDDSALYLCASSFTDTQYFGPGTRLTVL.

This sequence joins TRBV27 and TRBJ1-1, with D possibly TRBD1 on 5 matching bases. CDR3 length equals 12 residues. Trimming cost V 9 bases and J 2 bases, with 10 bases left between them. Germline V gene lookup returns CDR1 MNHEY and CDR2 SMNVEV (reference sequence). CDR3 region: CASGGQNTEAFF. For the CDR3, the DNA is TGTGCCAGTGGGGGTCAAAACACTGAAGCTTTCTTT.

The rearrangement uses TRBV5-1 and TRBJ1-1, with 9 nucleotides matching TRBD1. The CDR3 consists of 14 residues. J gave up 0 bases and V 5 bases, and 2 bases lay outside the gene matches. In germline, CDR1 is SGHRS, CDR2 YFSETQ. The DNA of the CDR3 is TGCGCCAGCAGTCGGGACAGGGTGAACACTGAAGCTTTCTTT. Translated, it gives CASSRDRVNTEAFF. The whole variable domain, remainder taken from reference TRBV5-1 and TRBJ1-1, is KAGVTQTPRYLIKTRGQQVTLSCSPISGHRSVSWYQQTPGQGLQFLFEYFSETQRNKGNFPGRFSGRQFSNSRSEMNVSTLELGDSALYLCASSRDRVNTEAFFGQGTRLTVV.

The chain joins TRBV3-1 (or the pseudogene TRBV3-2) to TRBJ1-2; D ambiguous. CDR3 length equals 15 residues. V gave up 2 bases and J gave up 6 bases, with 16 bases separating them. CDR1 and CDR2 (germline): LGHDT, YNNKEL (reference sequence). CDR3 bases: TGTGCCAGCAGCCAACGAGGGATGAACCACGATGGCTACACCTTC. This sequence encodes CASSQRGMNHDGYTF.

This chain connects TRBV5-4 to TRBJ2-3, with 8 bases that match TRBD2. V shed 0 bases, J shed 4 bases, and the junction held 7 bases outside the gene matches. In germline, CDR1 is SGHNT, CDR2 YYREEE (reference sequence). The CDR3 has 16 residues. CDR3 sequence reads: CASSLGSGGRSDTQYF. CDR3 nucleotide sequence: TGTGCCAGCAGCTTGGGTTCGGGAGGGAGATCAGATACGCAGTATTTT. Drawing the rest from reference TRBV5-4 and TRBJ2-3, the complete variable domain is ETGVTQSPTHLIKTRGQQVTLRCSSQSGHNTVSWYQQALGQGPQFIFQYYREEENGRGNFPPRFSGLQFPNYSSELNVNALELDDSALYLCASSLGSGGRSDTQYFGPGTRLTVL.

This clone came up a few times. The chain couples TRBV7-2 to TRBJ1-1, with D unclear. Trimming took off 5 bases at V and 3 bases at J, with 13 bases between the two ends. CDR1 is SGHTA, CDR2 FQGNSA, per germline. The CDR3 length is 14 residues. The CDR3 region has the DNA TGTGCCAGCAGCCTCGGGAATTCCTACACTGAAGCTTTCTTT. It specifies CASSLGNSYTEAFF.

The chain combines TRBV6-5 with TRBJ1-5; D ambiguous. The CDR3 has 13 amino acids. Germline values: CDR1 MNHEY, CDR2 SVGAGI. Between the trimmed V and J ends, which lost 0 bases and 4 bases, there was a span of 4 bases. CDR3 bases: TGTGCCAGCAGTTACTCGCCTAATCAGCCCCAGCATTTT. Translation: CASSYSPNQPQHF.

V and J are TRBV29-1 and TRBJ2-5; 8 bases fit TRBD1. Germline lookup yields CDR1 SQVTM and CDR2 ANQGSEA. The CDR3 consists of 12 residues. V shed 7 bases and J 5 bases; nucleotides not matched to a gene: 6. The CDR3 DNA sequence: TGCAGCGCAAGGACAGGGAGTGAGACCCAGTACTTC. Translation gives CSARTGSETQYF.

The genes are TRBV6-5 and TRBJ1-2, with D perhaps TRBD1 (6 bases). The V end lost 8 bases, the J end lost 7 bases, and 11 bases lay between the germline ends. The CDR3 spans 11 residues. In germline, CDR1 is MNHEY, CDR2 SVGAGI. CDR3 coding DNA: TGTGCCAGCCAGGGGCTTGCTGGCTACACCTTC. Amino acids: CASQGLAGYTF.

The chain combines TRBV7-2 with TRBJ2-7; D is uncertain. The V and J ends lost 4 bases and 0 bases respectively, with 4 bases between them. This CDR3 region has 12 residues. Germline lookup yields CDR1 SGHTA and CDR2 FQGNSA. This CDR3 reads CASSSLSYEQYF. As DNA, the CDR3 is TGTGCCAGCAGCTCCCTCTCCTACGAGCAGTACTTC.

The CDR3 DNA is TGTGCCACCAGGGGAGGAGGTACCGGGGAGCTGTTTTTT. Translation: CATRGGGTGELFF. This chain uses TRBV24-1 with TRBJ2-2, with D perhaps matching TRBD2 (6 bases). This CDR3 has 13 residues. V gave up 7 bases and J gave up 5 bases, with 10 bases separating them. Germline V CDR1 and CDR2: KGHDR, SFDVKD.

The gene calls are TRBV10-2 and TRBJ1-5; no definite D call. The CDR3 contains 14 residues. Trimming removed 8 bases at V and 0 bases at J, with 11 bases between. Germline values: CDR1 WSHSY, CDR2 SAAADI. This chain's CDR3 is CASGNSNSNQPQHF. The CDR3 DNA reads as TGCGCCAGCGGGAACAGTAATAGCAATCAGCCCCAGCATTTT.

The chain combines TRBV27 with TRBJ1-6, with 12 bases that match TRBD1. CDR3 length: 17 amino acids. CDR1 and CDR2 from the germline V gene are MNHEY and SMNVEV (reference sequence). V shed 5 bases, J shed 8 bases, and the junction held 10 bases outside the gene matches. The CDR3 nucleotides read TGTGCCAGCAGTACGACCGGGACAGGGGGCAGGTATTCACCCCTCCACTTT. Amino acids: CASSTTGTGGRYSPLHF.

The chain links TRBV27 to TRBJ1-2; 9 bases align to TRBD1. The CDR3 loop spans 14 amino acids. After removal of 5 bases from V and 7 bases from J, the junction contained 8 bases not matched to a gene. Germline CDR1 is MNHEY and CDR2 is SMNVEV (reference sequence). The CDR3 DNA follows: TGTGCCAGCAGTAAGCAGGGACAGGGTTCTGGCTACACCTTC. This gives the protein CASSKQGQGSGYTF.

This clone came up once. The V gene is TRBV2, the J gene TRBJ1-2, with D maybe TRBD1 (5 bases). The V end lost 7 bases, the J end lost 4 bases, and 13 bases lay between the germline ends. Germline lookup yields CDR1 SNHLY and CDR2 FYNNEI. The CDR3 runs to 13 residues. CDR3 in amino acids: CASTEGTFYGYTF. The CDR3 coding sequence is TGTGCCAGCACGGAGGGGACCTTCTATGGCTACACCTTC.